The clone carrying this T cell receptor beta chain was seen ten or more times. Antigen unknown. These data belong to a study of T cells in Graves' hyperthyroidism and ophthalmopathy. Regions amplified from RNA transcripts were the TCR beta CDR3 regions. TCR CDR3 regions were first amplified by RT-PCR with HTBI primers. TCRdb re-derived calls from the multiplex PCR reads in MiXCR, one entry per CDR3 protein. The sample includes some 500,000 distinct CDR3 sequences, 13% to 15% seen only once; the top ten take about a sixth. The germline V gene encodes CDR1 MNHNS and CDR2 SASEGT. V was trimmed by 4 bases and J by 1 base, leaving 14 bases between them. The length of the CDR3 is 16 residues. Graves' hyperthyroidism qualified as stable when ophthalmopathy did not progress within 18 months. Extraction of PBMCs used around 9.6 ml of fresh peripheral blood. The study's findings and limits: In the analysis, a 13 V-J model separated ophthalmopathy from stable hyperthyroidism.

Sequencing was carried out using blood. This TCR came from a woman aged 18-29 years with Graves' hyperthyroidism. The chain employs TRBV6-1 and TRBJ1-3; D perhaps matches TRBD1 (5 bases). The CDR3 DNA reads TGTGCCAGCAGTGGAATAGGGGTTATATCTGGAAACACCATATATTTT. The encoded protein is CASSGIGVISGNTIYF.